Listed below are T cell receptor beta chains from one sample, sequenced in a study of STAT5B mutations in CD4+ large granular lymphocyte leukemia. The protocol was immunoSEQ multiplex PCR, while the TCRdb copy is restricted to in-frame clones and leaves out a portion. The sample contains tens of thousands of clones, less than 75% of which appear only once. Material for sequencing was CD4+ T cells from blood buffy coats. All receptors derive from a human donor in good health. The CDR3 runs from the conserved cysteine through the conserved F or W. D genes are given only for firm matches. The size field is filled for only some rows; it gives once, few, many or a size class.

>TRBV9|-|-|TRBJ1-2
TGTGCCAGCAGCGTAGATTCAGGGAGGGTCGATGGCTACACCTTC
CASSVDSGRVDGYTF
>TRBV18|TRBD1|-|TRBJ2-7
TGTGCCAGCTCACCATCTCTGACAGGGGGGAACGAGCAGTACTTC
CASSPSLTGGNEQYF
>TRBV28|-|once|TRBJ2-7
TGTGCCAGCAGTCGGGGTTACGAGCAGTACTTC
CASSRGYEQYF
>TRBV27|TRBD2|-|TRBJ2-3
TGTGCCAGCAGCACGACTAGCGGGGCTAGCACAGATACGCAGTATTTT
CASSTTSGASTDTQYF
>TRBV5-1|-|-|TRBJ2-7
TGCGCCAGCAGCTTGGTGTCCGGCCGGGGGTACGAGCAGTACTTC
CASSLVSGRGYEQYF
>TRBV6-1|-|-|TRBJ1-5
TGTGCCAGCAGTGAATTCTGGGGCAATCAGCCCCAGCATTTT
CASSEFWGNQPQHF
>TRBV10-3|-|-|TRBJ1-3
TGTGCCATCAGTGAGCTTGAAGGAAGAGGGCGAAGCACCATATATTTT
CAISELEGRGRSTIYF
>TRBV10-3|-|few|TRBJ1-3
TGTGCCATCAGAGACTCCTCTGGAAACACCATATATTTT
CAIRDSSGNTIYF
>TRBV5-4|TRBD1|-|TRBJ1-3
TGTGCCAGCAGTTCTCCCGACAGGGTGTCTGGAAACACCATATATTTT
CASSSPDRVSGNTIYF
>TRBV19|-|-|TRBJ1-1
TGTGCCCTAAAAGGAGGGAACACTGAAGCTTTCTTT
CALKGGNTEAFF
>TRBV9|TRBD1|few|TRBJ1-3
TGTGCCAGCAGCGTAGGACAGGGCGGTGGAAACACCATATATTTT
CASSVGQGGGNTIYF
>TRBV7-3|-|once|TRBJ2-5
TGTGCCAGCAGCTTAACCTCACAAGGGACCCAGTACTTC
CASSLTSQGTQYF
>TRBV19|-|-|TRBJ2-1
TGTGCCAGTAGTAACAGGGTCCCGAATGGGGGTGAGCAGTTCTTC
CASSNRVPNGGEQFF
>TRBV19|TRBD1|-|TRBJ1-2
TGTGCCAGTAGTCCGACAGGGGCGTACGGCTACACCTTC
CASSPTGAYGYTF
>TRBV5-1|-|-|TRBJ2-5
TGCGCCAGCAGCTTGGAGCTACTTGGGGAGACCCAGTACTTC
CASSLELLGETQYF
>TRBV9|-|-|TRBJ2-5
TGTGCCAGCAGCGTAGTGGGGGGTGGCTCCGTGGAGACCCAGTACTTC
CASSVVGGGSVETQYF
>TRBV5-6|TRBD1|-|TRBJ1-1
TGTGCCAGTACCCTGGGGACAGAGCCTCCTTTCTTT
CASTLGTEPPFF
>TRBV27|TRBD2|-|TRBJ2-3
TGTGCCACCATCGCAAGGGCGGGGGAAAAGCGGGGGGCCCGCTCTAGCACAGATACGCAGTATTTT
CATIARAGEKRGARSSTDTQYF
>TRBV15|-|-|TRBJ2-2
TGTGCCACCAGCAGAGATCCACGGACGGGGGGGGAGCTGTTTTTT
CATSRDPRTGGELFF
>TRBV4-2|-|-|TRBJ1-5
TGTGCCAGCAGCCAAGAAGTCCCGGGGGGGGCTGGGGTTATGCCCCAGCATTTT
CASSQEVPGGAGVMPQHF
>TRBV4-1|TRBD2|-|TRBJ2-3
TGCGCCAGCAGCCGGACTAGCAGCACAGATACGCAGTATTTT
CASSRTSSTDTQYF
>TRBV2|TRBD1|-|TRBJ1-2
TGTGCCAGCAGTGGACAGGGGTTCGGTGGCTACACCTTC
CASSGQGFGGYTF
>TRBV6-6|TRBD1|-|TRBJ1-2
TGTGCCAGCAGTTACTCGGCAGGGGGGAACTATGGCTACACCTTC
CASSYSAGGNYGYTF
>TRBV6-1|TRBD1|-|TRBJ1-2
TGTGCCACCGTCCAAGGGACAGACTATGGCTACACCTTC
CATVQGTDYGYTF
>TRBV1|-|-|TRBJ1-2
TGCACCAGCAGCCAGGACAGATCCCTTAACTATGGCTACACCTTC
CTSSQDRSLNYGYTF
>TRBV6-1|TRBD2|-|TRBJ2-5
TGTGCCAGCAGTGAAAGGACTAGCGGGTTTCAAGAGACCCAGTACTTC
CASSERTSGFQETQYF
>TRBV7-2|TRBD1|-|TRBJ1-2
TGTGCCAGCAGCTTAGAAGGGACAGGGGCCTCCTATGGCTACACCTTC
CASSLEGTGASYGYTF
>TRBV6-1|-|-|TRBJ1-5
TGTGCCAGCAGGAAGTTTAGGGGCCCCGATCAGCCCCAGCATTTT
CASRKFRGPDQPQHF
>TRBV18|-|-|TRBJ2-7
TGTGCCAGCTCACCACCGGGCGGGTCCTACTCCTACGAGCAGTACTTC
CASSPPGGSYSYEQYF
>TRBV7-6|-|-|TRBJ2-1
TGTGCCAGCAGCTTAGCGATTCCGGGACACCATGAGCAGTTCTTC
CASSLAIPGHHEQFF
>TRBV6-5|TRBD2|-|TRBJ2-7
TGTGCCAGCAGCCGTAGCGGGGGGAGCTACGAGCAGTACTTC
CASSRSGGSYEQYF
>TRBV6-1|-|-|TRBJ1-2
TGTGCCAGCAGTGCCGAGCTTGGCTACACCTTC
CASSAELGYTF
>TRBV9|TRBD1|-|TRBJ1-3
TGTGCCAGCAGCGCCCGGACAGGTCCTGGAAACACCATATATTTT
CASSARTGPGNTIYF
>TRBV19|TRBD1|-|TRBJ1-6
TGTGCCAGACCCAAGCCTCTCAGGGGGGGTAATTCACCCCTCCACTTT
CARPKPLRGGNSPLHF
>TRBV28|TRBD1|-|TRBJ2-3
TGTGCCAGCAGTTCCCGACTGGACAGGGGGCCCCAAGATACGCAGTATTTT
CASSSRLDRGPQDTQYF
>TRBV6-4|-|few|TRBJ1-6
TGTGCCAGCAGTGACGCGGGAAGTGGGACTTCACCCCTCCACTTT
CASSDAGSGTSPLHF
>TRBV21-1|-|-|TRBJ2-7
TGTGCCAGCAGCCCCCCGCCGCGGACAACCCCCTACGGGCAGTACTTC
CASSPPPRTTPYGQYF
>TRBV18|-|few|TRBJ1-1
TGTGCCAGCTCACCACGGGGACCGAACACTGAAGCTTTCTTT
CASSPRGPNTEAFF
>TRBV6-1|TRBD1|-|TRBJ1-2
TGTGCCAGCAGTGAAGGGACAGGGGTTTCCGGGCACTATGGCTACACCTTC
CASSEGTGVSGHYGYTF
>TRBV28|-|-|TRBJ2-3
TGTGCCAGCAGTTCCCCCATCGGGCTCGGGGATACAGATACGCAGTATTTT
CASSSPIGLGDTDTQYF
>TRBV14|-|-|TRBJ2-5
TGTGCCAGCAGCCAAGAAGAGACCCAGTACTTC
CASSQEETQYF
>TRBV18|TRBD1|-|TRBJ2-7
TGTGCCAGCTCAGGGACAGGGGTATGGCAGTACTTC
CASSGTGVWQYF
>TRBV5-6|TRBD1|-|TRBJ2-1
TGTGCCAGCAGCTTGGGTTTGGACAGGGCATACAATGAGCAGTTCTTC
CASSLGLDRAYNEQFF
>TRBV6-6|TRBD2|-|TRBJ2-5
TGTGCCAGCAGTCTTAGCGGGGCCGGGGAGACCCAGTACTTC
CASSLSGAGETQYF
>TRBV18|-|-|TRBJ2-7
TGTGCCAGCTCAGTTGCCCGGCAAGGCGCCTCCTACGAGCAGTACTTC
CASSVARQGASYEQYF
>TRBV6-5|-|-|TRBJ1-1
TGTGCCAGCAGTTACTCATCCGGGACATCGCCTGAAGCTTTCTTT
CASSYSSGTSPEAFF
>TRBV30|-|few|TRBJ1-1
TGTGCCTGGAGGAAGCGGGGACAAGCGAACACTGAAGCTTTCTTT
CAWRKRGQANTEAFF
>TRBV6-5|TRBD2|-|TRBJ2-5
TGTGCCAGCAGGCGGGGGGGACGGGAGACCCAGTACTTC
CASRRGGRETQYF